This T cell receptor (beta chain) comes out of a study of shared clonotypes between healthy human individuals. Findings of the study overall: Lower generation probabilities were found for non-shared clonotypes than for those shared by all four donors.

Terminally differentiated effector memory CD45RA+ cells were left out of the naive CD8 fraction, which was CD45RO-negative and positively selected for CCR7. Note on this clone: The antigen is unknown.

Only in-frame clones appear in the TCRdb table, and some are missing; sequencing was by immunoSEQ multiplex PCR. The data contain more than 2 million clones, 85% to 95% of them seen just once; the ten biggest clones take up 1.5% to 2%. Sequencing used naive CD8+ T cells from PBMCs. The sequence was obtained from a young man in good health. Some clones in this sample may be carry-over from other donors' samples.

For the CDR3, the DNA is TGCGCCAGCAGCCCCCGGGACAGGGGGGACGAGCAGTACTTC. It encodes CASSPRDRGDEQYF. The chain combines TRBV4-1 with TRBJ2-7; 11 positions match TRBD1. The V gene's germline CDR1 is MGHRA and CDR2 YSYEKL. CDR3 length: 14 residues. Trimming removed 4 bases from V and 5 bases from J; junction bases left unmatched: 4.